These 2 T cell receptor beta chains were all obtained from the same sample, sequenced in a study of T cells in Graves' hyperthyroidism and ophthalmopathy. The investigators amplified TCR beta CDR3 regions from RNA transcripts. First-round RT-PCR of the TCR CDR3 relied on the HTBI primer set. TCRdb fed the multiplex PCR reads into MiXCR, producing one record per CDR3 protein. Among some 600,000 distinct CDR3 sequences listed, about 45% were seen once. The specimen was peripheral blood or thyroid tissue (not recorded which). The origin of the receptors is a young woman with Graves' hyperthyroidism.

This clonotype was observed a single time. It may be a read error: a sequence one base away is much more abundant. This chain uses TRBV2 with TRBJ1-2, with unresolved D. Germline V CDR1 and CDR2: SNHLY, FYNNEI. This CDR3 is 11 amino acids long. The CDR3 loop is CASRLNHGYTF. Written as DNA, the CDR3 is TGTGCCAGCAGACTTAACCATGGCTACACCTTC.

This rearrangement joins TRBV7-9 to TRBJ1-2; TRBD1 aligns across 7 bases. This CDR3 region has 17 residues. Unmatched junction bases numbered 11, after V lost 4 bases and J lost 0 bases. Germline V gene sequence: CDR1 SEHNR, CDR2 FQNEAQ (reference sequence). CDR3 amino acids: CASSSGGQFLANYGYTF. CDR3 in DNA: TGTGCCAGCAGCTCCGGGGGACAGTTCTTAGCTAACTATGGCTACACCTTC.